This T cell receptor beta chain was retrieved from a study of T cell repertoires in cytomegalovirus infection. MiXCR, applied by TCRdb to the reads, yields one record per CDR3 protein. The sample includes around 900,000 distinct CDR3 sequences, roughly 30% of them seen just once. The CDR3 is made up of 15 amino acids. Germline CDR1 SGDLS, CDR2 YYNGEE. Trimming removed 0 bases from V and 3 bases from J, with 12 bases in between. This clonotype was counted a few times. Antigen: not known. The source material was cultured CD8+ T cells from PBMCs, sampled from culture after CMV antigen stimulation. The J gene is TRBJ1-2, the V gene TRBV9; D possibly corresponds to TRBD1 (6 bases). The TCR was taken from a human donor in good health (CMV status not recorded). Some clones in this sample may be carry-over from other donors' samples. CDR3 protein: CASSVGRGAYYGYTF. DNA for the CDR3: TGTGCCAGCAGCGTAGGCAGGGGCGCTTACTATGGCTACACCTTC.